Listed here are 22 T cell receptor beta chains from one sample, sequenced in a study of blood T cells in healthy people across ages. For the second PCR, which ran for roughly 6 to 11 cycles, a sample-barcoded 5' primer and a J-beta primer mix were used. TCRdb redid the calling of the 5' RACE reads with MiXCR, one entry per CDR3 protein. The table lists roughly 1.9 million distinct CDR3 sequences, about 39% of them singletons. The material sequenced was blood. These receptors all come from a human donor in good health.

V and J are TRBV20-1 and TRBJ1-2; 7 bases align to TRBD1. The junction had 4 bases not matched to a gene; V was cut back by 5 bases and J by 4 bases. This CDR3 is 12 amino acids long. Germline V gene lookup returns CDR1 DFQATT and CDR2 SNEGSKA (reference sequence). CDR3 bases: TGCAGTGCTGGCCGGGACAGCTATGGCTACACCTTC. This gives the protein CSAGRDSYGYTF.

The CDR3 region has the DNA TGCAGTGCACTGATTACAGCCGACTATGGCTACACCTTC. Its protein product is CSALITADYGYTF. The chain links TRBV20-1 to TRBJ1-2; no clear D gene. This CDR3 is built from 13 residues. The germline CDR1 and CDR2 sequences are DFQATT and SNEGSKA (reference sequence). Trimming pared 6 bases from V and 3 bases from J, leaving 14 bases between.

The genes are TRBV11-3 and TRBJ1-4, with 8 bases lining up with TRBD1. CDR3 length equals 15 residues. Losses at the gene ends were 5 bases for V and 6 bases for J; bases not matched to a gene: 8. The germline CDR1 and CDR2 sequences are SGHNT and YENEEA. This CDR3 reads CASSGRTGLHEKLFF. CDR3 coding DNA: TGTGCCAGCAGCGGACGGACAGGGCTACATGAAAAACTGTTTTTT. The full variable domain, rest sourced from reference TRBV11-3 and TRBJ1-4, is EAGVVQSPRYKIIEKKQPVAFWCNPISGHNTLYWYLQNLGQGPELLIRYENEEAVDDSQLPKDRFSAERLKGVDSTLKIQPAELGDSAVYLCASSGRTGLHEKLFFGSGTQLSVL.

This clonotype has a handful of counts. This chain connects TRBV7-9 to TRBJ1-5; weak D call: TRBD1 (6 bases). Deletions cut 5 bases from V and 4 bases from J, with 12 bases between. Germline lookup yields CDR1 SEHNR and CDR2 FQNEAQ (reference sequence). The CDR3 consists of 14 residues. The CDR3 here is CASSGWTENQPQHF. The CDR3 DNA follows: TGTGCCAGCAGCGGTTGGACAGAAAATCAGCCCCAGCATTTT.

A note on this clonotype: One end of the junction fails to match germline, which may point to a read error. The chain combines TRBV5-8 with TRBJ2-6; D perhaps matches TRBD2 (6 bases). CDR3 length equals 13 residues. Germline V gives CDR1 SGHTS, CDR2 YDEGEE. The CDR3 region is CAGGVPGTNVLTF. The CDR3 DNA reads as TGTGCCGGCGGGGTTCCTGGGACCAACGTCCTGACTTTC.

The V call is TRBV20-1, the J call TRBJ2-5; 9 bases align to TRBD2. CDR1 DFQATT and CDR2 SNEGSKA come from the germline V gene (reference sequence). The CDR3 sequence is 15 residues long. J lost 2 bases, V lost 3 bases, and 7 bases had no gene match. CDR3 nucleotide sequence: TGCAGTGCTAGGGGACAGCTAGCGGGGCAAGAGACCCAGTACTTC. Translating it yields CSARGQLAGQETQYF.

This clonotype was seen a handful of times. The rearrangement joins TRBV7-9 to TRBJ2-1; D remains ambiguous. The end of the DNA fits TRBJ2-7 better, so the J call may be wrong. The CDR3 runs 14 residues. Germline-derived CDR1 and CDR2 are SEHNR and FQNEAQ (reference sequence). The CDR3 bases are TGTGCCAGCAGCGAGACCGATCCCTACAATGAGCAGTACTTC. Protein product: CASSETDPYNEQYF.

The gene calls are TRBV6-5 and TRBJ2-7; 11 positions agree with TRBD1. Unmatched junction bases numbered 6, after V lost 5 bases and J lost 3 bases. CDR1 is MNHEY and CDR2 is SVGAGI in the germline V gene. The CDR3 is 15 amino acids. In DNA, the CDR3 is TGTGCCAGCAGTGACCCGGGACAGGGGGTCTACGAGCAGTACTTC. It codes for CASSDPGQGVYEQYF.

The rearrangement joins TRBV6-2 or TRBV6-3 to TRBJ1-2; 9 nucleotides line up with TRBD1. CDR1 and CDR2 (germline): MNHEY, SVGEGT. This CDR3 spans 15 amino acids. V gave up 6 bases and J gave up 3 bases; unmatched junction bases: 8. CDR3 in amino acids: CASRPTGQGHYGYTF. The CDR3 nucleotides are TGTGCCAGCAGACCCACCGGACAGGGGCACTATGGCTACACCTTC.

Details on this clonotype: One base away lies a much larger clone, so this may be a sequencing read error. The chain is built from TRBV6-2 or TRBV6-3 and TRBJ2-3; 11 nucleotides align to TRBD2. The CDR3 sequence is 17 residues long. The germline gives CDR1 MNHEY, CDR2 SVGEGT. In DNA form, the CDR3 reads TGTGCCGGCAGTCCAAGACTAGCGGGACTGAGCACAGATACGCAGTATTTT. Its translation is CAGSPRLAGLSTDTQYF.

This clonotype was observed a handful of times. The chain is built from TRBV7-2 and TRBJ1-2, with D hard to call. This CDR3 region has 13 residues. Germline V CDR1 and CDR2: SGHTA, FQGNSA. Trimming removed 6 bases from V and 7 bases from J, with 15 bases in between. The CDR3 bases are TGTGCCAGCAGAACTTCCACAGTTTCTGGCTACACCTTC. Amino acids: CASRTSTVSGYTF.

This clonotype has a handful of counts. The chain's CDR3 is CATQTRSGGVDANTEAFF. The CDR3 DNA reads as TGTGCCACACAGACCCGGTCGGGAGGTGTGGACGCGAACACTGAAGCTTTCTTT. This chain connects TRBV6-1 to TRBJ1-1, with D uncertain. Germline-derived CDR1 and CDR2 are MNHNS and SASEGT. V lost 10 bases to trimming and J lost 1 base, with 28 bases between them. The CDR3 covers 18 residues.

This rearrangement joins TRBV19 to TRBJ2-4; 9 bases are shared with TRBD2. The J call is uncertain, as TRBJ2-7 better fits the DNA end. Germline assignment: CDR1 LNHDA and CDR2 SQIVND (reference sequence). The CDR3 sequence is 14 residues long. This CDR3 reads CASGLSGGAVEQYF. The CDR3 DNA reads as TGTGCCAGTGGTCTTAGCGGGGGAGCGGTCGAGCAGTACTTC.

This clonotype was counted between two and nine times. This rearrangement joins TRBV7-8 to TRBJ1-2; D gene ambiguous. The CDR3 spans 14 residues. Germline V gives CDR1 SGHVS, CDR2 FQNEAQ. With 6 bases removed from V and 4 bases from J, the gap between germline ends came to 15 bases. The CDR3 region is CASRPGRAGYGYTF. Written as DNA, the CDR3 is TGTGCCAGCAGACCAGGACGTGCTGGCTATGGCTACACCTTC.

The chain carries TRBV7-2 and TRBJ2-4; D unclear. Germline V gene data show CDR1 as SGHTA and CDR2 as FQGNSA. The V end was cut by 0 bases, the J end by 8 bases, with 8 bases between. The CDR3 covers 13 residues. CDR3 in DNA: TGTGCCAGCAGCTTAGCAGGGTTGCACATTCAGTACTTC. As protein: CASSLAGLHIQYF.

This clonotype was detected a few times. The chain is built from TRBV7-9 and TRBJ1-2; no reliable D call. The CDR3 runs 13 residues. V was trimmed by 5 bases and J by 6 bases, leaving 13 bases between them. CDR1 and CDR2 from the germline V gene are SEHNR and FQNEAQ (reference sequence). CDR3 protein: CASSPGEEDGYTF. CDR3 in DNA: TGTGCCAGCAGCCCCGGAGAGGAGGATGGCTACACCTTC.

The chain joins TRBV7-9 to TRBJ2-1, with D tentatively TRBD2 (7 bases). The ends were cut back, 3 bases at V and 13 bases at J, with 10 bases in the middle. CDR1 and CDR2 (germline): SEHNR, FQNEAQ (reference sequence). This CDR3 has 11 residues. CDR3 amino acids: CASSFGGAQFF. In nucleotides, the CDR3 is TGTGCCAGCAGCTTTGGGGGGGCTCAGTTCTTC.

The genes are TRBV19 and TRBJ2-2; D unresolved. Germline loops: CDR1 LNHDA, CDR2 SQIVND (reference sequence). The germline V and J ends were trimmed by 3 bases and 4 bases, with 9 bases remaining between them. The CDR3 loop spans 14 amino acids. CDR3 DNA: TGTGCCAGTAGTATGCTCCAGACCACCGGGGAGCTGTTTTTT. Translating it yields CASSMLQTTGELFF. Full variable domain (missing parts from reference TRBV19 and TRBJ2-2): DGGITQSPKYLFRKEGQNVTLSCEQNLNHDAMYWYRQDPGQGLRLIYYSQIVNDFQKGDIAEGYSVSREKKESFPLTVTSAQKNPTAFYLCASSMLQTTGELFFGEGSRLTVL.

The CDR3 reads CASSPRTGNQYF. In DNA, the CDR3 is TGTGCCAGCAGCCCGCGGACAGGGAACCAGTACTTC. This chain connects TRBV3-1 to TRBJ2-5; TRBD1 matches 8 bases. This CDR3 has 12 residues. Per germline, CDR1 LGHDT and CDR2 YNNKEL (reference sequence). Trimming at V came to 4 bases and at J to 10 bases, leaving 5 bases not matched to a gene.

This clonotype occurred a few times. This chain connects TRBV5-1 to TRBJ2-5; tentative D call: TRBD1 (6 bases). The V end was cut by 3 bases, the J end by 4 bases, with 16 bases between. The germline V gene encodes CDR1 SGHRS and CDR2 YFSETQ. The CDR3 is 15 residues long. This CDR3 reads CASSSLGQRGETQYF. The CDR3 bases are TGCGCCAGCAGCTCATTAGGACAGAGAGGAGAGACCCAGTACTTC.

V and J are TRBV5-4 and TRBJ2-1; 8 bases are shared with TRBD1. This CDR3 has 15 amino acids. The ends lost 3 bases at V and 3 bases at J; junction bases unmatched: 5. CDR1 is SGHNT, CDR2 YYREEE, per germline (reference sequence). CDR3 sequence (DNA): TGTGCCAGCAGCTCAGGGGGCCTAAACTACAATGAGCAGTTCTTC. It is translated as CASSSGGLNYNEQFF.

The chain joins TRBV12-3 or TRBV12-4 to TRBJ2-5; D perhaps matches TRBD1 (6 bases). This CDR3 has 12 residues. V lost 6 bases, J lost 1 base, and 6 bases lay in between. The DNA for the CDR3 is TGTGCCAGCAGGGGGGCCCAAGAGACCCAGTACTTC. It is translated as CASRGAQETQYF.